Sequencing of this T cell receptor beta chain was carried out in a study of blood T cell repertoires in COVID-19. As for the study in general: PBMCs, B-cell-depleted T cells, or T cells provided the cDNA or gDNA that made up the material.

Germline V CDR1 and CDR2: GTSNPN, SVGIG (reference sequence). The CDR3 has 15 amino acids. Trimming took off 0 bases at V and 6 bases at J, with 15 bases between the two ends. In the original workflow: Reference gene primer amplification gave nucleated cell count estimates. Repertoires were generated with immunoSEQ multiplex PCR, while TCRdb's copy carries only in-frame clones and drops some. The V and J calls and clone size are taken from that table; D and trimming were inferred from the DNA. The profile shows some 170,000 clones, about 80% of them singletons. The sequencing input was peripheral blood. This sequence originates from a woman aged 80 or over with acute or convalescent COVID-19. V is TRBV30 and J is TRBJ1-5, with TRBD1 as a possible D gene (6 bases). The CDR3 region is CAWSVKGGAGQPQHF. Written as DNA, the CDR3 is TGTGCCTGGAGTGTAAAGGGGGGGGCCGGTCAGCCCCAGCATTTT.